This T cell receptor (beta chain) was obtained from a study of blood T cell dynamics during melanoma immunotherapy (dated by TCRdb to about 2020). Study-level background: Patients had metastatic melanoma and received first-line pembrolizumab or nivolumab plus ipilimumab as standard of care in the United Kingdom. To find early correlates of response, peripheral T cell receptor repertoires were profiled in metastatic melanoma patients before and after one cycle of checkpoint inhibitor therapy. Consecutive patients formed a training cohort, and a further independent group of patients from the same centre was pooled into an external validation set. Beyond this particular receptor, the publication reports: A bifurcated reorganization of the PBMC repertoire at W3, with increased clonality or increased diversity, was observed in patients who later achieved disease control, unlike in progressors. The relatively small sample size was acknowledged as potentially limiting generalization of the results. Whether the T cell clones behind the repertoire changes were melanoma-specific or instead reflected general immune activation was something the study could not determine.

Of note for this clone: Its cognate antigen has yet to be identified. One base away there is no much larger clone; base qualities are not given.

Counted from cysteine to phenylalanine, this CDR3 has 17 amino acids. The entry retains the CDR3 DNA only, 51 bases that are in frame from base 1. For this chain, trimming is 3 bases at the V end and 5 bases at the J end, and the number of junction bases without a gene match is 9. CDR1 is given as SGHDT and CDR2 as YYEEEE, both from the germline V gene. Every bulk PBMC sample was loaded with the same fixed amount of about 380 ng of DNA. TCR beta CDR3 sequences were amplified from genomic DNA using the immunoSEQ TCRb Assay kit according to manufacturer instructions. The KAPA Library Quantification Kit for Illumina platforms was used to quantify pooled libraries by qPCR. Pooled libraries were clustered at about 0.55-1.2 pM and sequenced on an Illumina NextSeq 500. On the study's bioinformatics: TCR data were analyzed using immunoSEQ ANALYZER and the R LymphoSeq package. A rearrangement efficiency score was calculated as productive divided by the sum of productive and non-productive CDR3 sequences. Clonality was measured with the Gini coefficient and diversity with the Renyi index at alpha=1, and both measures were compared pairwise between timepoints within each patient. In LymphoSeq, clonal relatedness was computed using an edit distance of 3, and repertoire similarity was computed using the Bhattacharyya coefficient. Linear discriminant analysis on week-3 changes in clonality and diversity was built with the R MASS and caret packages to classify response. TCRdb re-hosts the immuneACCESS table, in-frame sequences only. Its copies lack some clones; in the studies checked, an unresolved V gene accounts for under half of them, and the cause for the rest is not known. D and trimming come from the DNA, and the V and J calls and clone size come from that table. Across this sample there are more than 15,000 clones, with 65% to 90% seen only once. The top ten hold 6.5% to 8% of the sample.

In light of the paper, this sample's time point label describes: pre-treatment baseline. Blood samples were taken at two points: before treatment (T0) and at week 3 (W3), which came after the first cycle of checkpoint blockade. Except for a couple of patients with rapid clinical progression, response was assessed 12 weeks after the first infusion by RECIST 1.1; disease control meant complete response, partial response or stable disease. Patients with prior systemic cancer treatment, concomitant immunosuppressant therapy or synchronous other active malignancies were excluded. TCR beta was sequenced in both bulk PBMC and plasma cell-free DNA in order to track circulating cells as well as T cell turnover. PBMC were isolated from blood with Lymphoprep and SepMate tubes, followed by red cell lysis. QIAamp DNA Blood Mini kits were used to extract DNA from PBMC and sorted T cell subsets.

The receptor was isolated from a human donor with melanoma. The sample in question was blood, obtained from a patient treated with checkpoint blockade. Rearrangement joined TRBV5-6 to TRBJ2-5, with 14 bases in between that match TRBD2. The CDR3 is CASSSSGTSGRGETQYF. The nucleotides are TGTGCCAGCAGCTCCTCGGGGACTAGCGGGAGAGGGGAGACCCAGTACTTC.